This T cell receptor (beta chain) was sequenced during a study of blood T cell repertoires in COVID-19. TCRdb keeps only in-frame clones here, not all; method: immunoSEQ multiplex PCR. The sample lists some 250,000 clones, more than 75% occurring once. CDR1 and CDR2 (germline): SGHTA, FQGTGA. The CDR3 totals 16 residues. With V trimmed by 5 bases and J by 3 bases, 10 bases remained unmatched. The sample consisted of peripheral blood. The source is a woman aged 60-70 years with COVID-19, enrolled during active disease. The gene calls are TRBV7-3 and TRBJ2-1; 7 bases align to TRBD2. The CDR3 sequence: CASSPKLAALYNEQFF. The CDR3 DNA is TGTGCCAGCAGCCCAAAGCTAGCGGCCCTCTACAATGAGCAGTTCTTC.